This T cell receptor (beta chain) is from a study of Ad26.COV2.S vaccination and SARS-CoV-2 variants. This sample's treatment: about 20 received Ad26.COV2.S at low or high dose, single or two shots; roughly five received placebo; per-sample allocation not given. At day 63 after the first vaccine or placebo injection, samples were drawn. Spike of the Wuhan-strain SARS-CoV-2 was expressed by an Ad26 vector, which formed the vaccine. The V and J ends lost 1 base and 6 bases, in that order; junction bases with no gene match: 9. CDR3 length equals 15 residues. Germline values: CDR1 SGHNT, CDR2 YYREEE (reference sequence). TCRdb's table, derived via immunoSEQ multiplex PCR, lists solely in-frame clones and lacks some. Of about 320,000 clones listed, 70% to 90% are singletons.

This specimen was peripheral blood, taken in a trial of Ad26.COV2.S vaccine versus placebo. The chain recombines TRBV5-4 with TRBJ1-1, with 7 bases that match TRBD1. The clonotype comes from a person between 18 and 59 years old who received the Ad26.COV2.S COVID-19 vaccine or a placebo. CDR3 sequence reads: CASSLTGQGGPEAFF. Written as DNA, the CDR3 is TGTGCCAGCAGCTTGACAGGGCAGGGGGGGCCTGAAGCTTTCTTT.